These 18 T cell receptor beta chains share one sample of origin, sequenced in a study of blood T cell repertoires in COVID-19. TCRdb's table, derived via immunoSEQ multiplex PCR, lists solely in-frame clones and lacks some. Of about 84,000 clones listed, about 86% are singletons. Sequencing was carried out using peripheral blood. The receptors here all came from a man aged 80 or over with active or convalescent COVID-19.

CDR3: CASGKTGSPLAGSSYEQYF. CDR3 coding DNA: TGCGCCAGCGGTAAGACAGGCTCCCCACTAGCGGGGTCCTCCTACGAGCAGTACTTC. The J gene is TRBJ2-7, the V gene TRBV5-1; 10 bases agree with TRBD2. Germline CDR1 is SGHRS and CDR2 is YFSETQ. J lost 0 bases, V lost 7 bases, and 19 bases had no gene match. The CDR3 has 19 amino acids.

In its sample, this clone was seen once. In DNA, the CDR3 is TGCGCCAGCAGCTTGGTCCCTACTAGCGGTAACGGGGAGCTGTTTTTT. Translated: CASSLVPTSGNGELFF. The rearrangement uses TRBV5-1 and TRBJ2-2; TRBD2 matches at 8 bases. There are 16 residues in the CDR3. CDR1 and CDR2 (germline): SGHRS, YFSETQ. Germline trimming cut 0 bases from V and 7 bases from J; bases unmatched to any gene: 8.

The J gene is TRBJ2-5, the V gene TRBV7-2; D is unresolved. The CDR3 loop spans 12 amino acids. Trimming cost V 5 bases and J 5 bases, with 9 bases left between them. In germline, CDR1 is SGHTA, CDR2 FQGNSA. The CDR3 bases are TGTGCCAGCAGCCGAGCGAGGGAGACCCAGTACTTC. Its translation is CASSRARETQYF.

The chain employs TRBV6-6 and TRBJ2-1, with 13 bases lining up with TRBD2. In germline, CDR1 is MNHNY, CDR2 SVGAGI (reference sequence). The CDR3 runs to 14 residues. With 10 bases clipped from V and 7 bases from J, the junction kept 7 bases outside the gene matches. The CDR3 bases are TGTGCCACACTAAGGACTAGCGGGGGAAATGAGCAGTTCTTC. Protein: CATLRTSGGNEQFF.

The chain recombines TRBV5-6 with TRBJ2-2; D might be TRBD1 (5 bases). Germline CDR1 and CDR2: SGHDT and YYEEEE. V was clipped by 1 base and J by 2 bases, with 12 bases between them. The CDR3 totals 16 residues. In DNA form, the CDR3 reads TGTGCCAGCAGCTTGAGTGGACATCTAAACACCGGGGAGCTGTTTTTT. The encoded protein is CASSLSGHLNTGELFF.

The chain joins TRBV25-1 to TRBJ2-1; D not resolved. The CDR3 covers 12 residues. The V end lost 5 bases, the J end lost 10 bases, and 12 bases lay between the germline ends. Germline V gives CDR1 MGHDK, CDR2 SYGVNS. The chain's CDR3 is CASSRQLREQFF. Written as DNA, the CDR3 is TGTGCCAGCAGTAGGCAGCTCAGGGAGCAGTTCTTC.

The chain couples TRBV2 to TRBJ1-5, with D perhaps TRBD1 (5 bases). V lost 5 bases to trimming and J lost 2 bases, with 13 bases between them. The CDR3 is 15 amino acids. CDR1 is SNHLY, CDR2 FYNNEI, per germline. The CDR3 here is CASSLSGQGNQPQHF. CDR3 nucleotides: TGTGCCAGCAGTTTATCAGGGCAGGGCAATCAGCCCCAGCATTTT.

This chain joins TRBV30 and TRBJ1-1, with D tentatively TRBD1 (5 bases). Germline V lookup: CDR1 GTSNPN, CDR2 SVGIG (reference sequence). Between the trimmed V and J ends, which lost 1 base and 1 base, there was a span of 7 bases. The CDR3 is 13 residues long. The CDR3 sequence is CAWSGQGNTEAFF. The CDR3 nucleotides are TGTGCCTGGAGTGGCCAGGGGAACACTGAAGCTTTCTTT.

This chain connects TRBV4-3 to TRBJ1-4; 9 positions agree with TRBD1. V was clipped by 4 bases and J by 5 bases; unmatched bases: 14. Germline assignment: CDR1 LGHNA and CDR2 YSLEER. The CDR3 length is 18 residues. The CDR3 DNA sequence: TGCGCCAGCAGCCCCACCTACCTCACAGGGGGCGGAAATGAAAAACTGTTTTTT. Protein: CASSPTYLTGGGNEKLFF.

The chain employs TRBV24-1 and TRBJ2-1, with 8 bases that match TRBD1. V shed 5 bases, J shed 4 bases, and the junction held 6 bases outside the gene matches. Germline assignment: CDR1 KGHDR and CDR2 SFDVKD. This CDR3 has 15 amino acids. CDR3 sequence reads: CATSASGTGYNEQFF. CDR3 bases: TGTGCCACCAGTGCCTCCGGGACAGGATACAATGAGCAGTTCTTC.

The rearrangement uses TRBV7-9 and TRBJ1-2; possible D gene TRBD1, 5 bases. The CDR3 length is 12 residues. Germline values: CDR1 SEHNR, CDR2 FQNEAQ (reference sequence). V lost 4 bases, J lost 6 bases, and 9 bases lay in between. The chain's CDR3 is CASSSRQNGYTF. The DNA for the CDR3 is TGTGCCAGCAGCTCGAGACAGAATGGCTACACCTTC. The whole variable domain, remainder taken from reference TRBV7-9 and TRBJ1-2, is DTGVSQNPRHKITKRGQNVTFRCDPISEHNRLYWYRQTLGQGPEFLTYFQNEAQLEKSRLLSDRFSAERPKGSFSTLEIQRTEQGDSAMYLCASSSRQNGYTFGSGTRLTVV.

The V call is TRBV5-8, the J call TRBJ2-7; TRBD2 might be the D (5 bases). V was clipped by 4 bases and J by 0 bases, with 11 bases between them. In germline, CDR1 is SGHTS, CDR2 YDEGEE. CDR3 length: 14 amino acids. CDR3 nucleotides: TGTGCCAGCAGCCGGCTAGCTGCCTCCTACGAGCAGTACTTC. Translating it yields CASSRLAASYEQYF.

This clone was counted only a few times. This sequence joins TRBV6-5 and TRBJ2-7; possible D gene TRBD2, 6 bases. The CDR3 is 15 amino acids. V lost 6 bases and J 0 bases, leaving 15 bases between the germline ends. The germline gives CDR1 MNHEY, CDR2 SVGAGI. The CDR3 nucleotides are TGTGCCAGCAGCCGCTGGCGGGGAAGCTCCTACGAGCAGTACTTC. Its translation is CASSRWRGSSYEQYF.

The chain couples TRBV30 to TRBJ2-1; the match to TRBD2 covers 7 bases. Unmatched junction bases numbered 15, after V lost 4 bases and J lost 9 bases. Looked up from germline, CDR1 is GTSNPN and CDR2 is SVGIG (reference sequence). This CDR3 is 15 amino acids long. The CDR3 DNA reads as TGTGCCTGGACCCTGACTAGCAGAATACATAGTGAGCAGTTCTTC. It translates to CAWTLTSRIHSEQFF.

Only one count was recorded for this clone. This chain connects TRBV4-1 to TRBJ2-3; 14 bases match TRBD2. This CDR3 is 20 amino acids long. The V segment lost 2 bases and the J segment 3 bases; nucleotides outside the gene matches: 13. Germline CDR1 is MGHRA and CDR2 is YSYEKL. The CDR3 is CASSQPLTSGRASGTDTQYF. In DNA, the CDR3 is TGCGCCAGCAGCCAACCCCTGACTAGCGGGAGGGCCTCAGGGACAGATACGCAGTATTTT.

The chain is built from TRBV3-1 (or the pseudogene TRBV3-2) and TRBJ2-1; 15 bases match TRBD2. Trimming removed 3 bases from V and 6 bases from J; junction bases left unmatched: 3. The CDR3 runs 16 residues. Germline values: CDR1 LGHDT, CDR2 YNNKEL (reference sequence). In DNA, the CDR3 is TGTGCCAGCAGCCAGAGGACTAGCGGGAGGGCCAATGAGCAGTTCTTC. Its protein is CASSQRTSGRANEQFF.

V is TRBV13 and J is TRBJ1-2; D is unresolved. Looked up from germline, CDR1 is PRHDT and CDR2 is FYEKMQ (reference sequence). V shed 4 bases and J shed 6 bases, with 18 bases lying between them. The CDR3 extends over 15 amino acids. The CDR3 region has the DNA TGTGCCAGCAGCTCCAGGACTGCTATTTATCATGGCTACACCTTC. It yields the protein CASSSRTAIYHGYTF.

This clone was recorded a few times. The V and J genes are TRBV12-3 or TRBV12-4 and TRBJ2-3; 9 bases are a match to TRBD2. With 8 bases clipped from V and 4 bases from J, the junction kept 4 bases outside the gene matches. The CDR3 has 13 amino acids. The CDR3 DNA reads TGTGCCAGCGGGGCGGGGGGGGCAGATACGCAGTATTTT. It specifies CASGAGGADTQYF.